A selection of T cell receptor beta chains follows, all from one sample in a study of shared clonotypes between healthy human individuals. TCRdb's table, derived via immunoSEQ multiplex PCR, lists solely in-frame clones and lacks some. The sample records 2 million to 3 million clones, 80% to 95% being singletons. The sequenced material came from naive CD4+ T cells from PBMCs. These receptors were collected from a man aged 18-30 years in good health. Some clones in this sample may be carry-over from other donors' samples. Both conserved end residues are part of each CDR3. A D gene is named only where the DNA matches it firmly. Only part of the rows carry a size: once, few, many, or a class if the clone is expanded.

abundance	v_gene	j_gene	d_gene	CDR3aa	CDR3nt
once	TRBV2	TRBJ1-1	.	CASSLLGAGTEAFF	TGTGCCAGCAGTCTGCTAGGGGCGGGCACTGAAGCTTTCTTT
.	TRBV6-5	TRBJ2-7	TRBD1	CASSSRDRGEQYF	TGTGCCAGCAGTTCCCGGGACAGGGGCGAGCAGTACTTC
.	TRBV10-3	TRBJ1-1	TRBD1	CAISGGQGEYLNTEAFF	TGTGCCATCAGTGGGGGACAGGGGGAATACTTGAACACTGAAGCTTTCTTT
.	TRBV6-6	TRBJ1-5	.	CASSYPGTNQPQHF	TGTGCCAGCAGTTACCCTGGGACCAATCAGCCCCAGCATTTT
.	TRBV19	TRBJ2-2	.	CASSTPTGELFF	TGTGCCAGTAGTACACCGACCGGGGAGCTGTTTTTT
.	TRBV7-2	TRBJ1-3	.	CASSLDSGNTIYF	TGTGCCAGCAGCCTTGATTCGGGAAACACCATATATTTT
.	TRBV19	TRBJ1-1	TRBD1	CASSPRDRLRNTEAFF	TGTGCCAGTAGTCCCCGGGACAGACTACGGAACACTGAAGCTTTCTTT
.	TRBV27	TRBJ2-6	TRBD1	CASSPYRTGASSGANVLTF	TGTGCCAGCAGTCCGTACCGGACAGGCGCAAGCTCTGGGGCCAACGTCCTGACTTTC
.	TRBV7-2	TRBJ2-7	.	CASSSLGAYEQYF	TGTGCCAGCAGCTCCCTCGGGGCCTACGAGCAGTACTTC
.	TRBV4-1	TRBJ2-7	.	CASSQVSRYEQYF	TGCGCCAGCAGCCAAGTTAGCAGGTACGAGCAGTACTTC
.	TRBV19	TRBJ1-5	TRBD1	CASRDRGGFSNQPQHF	TGTGCCAGTAGAGACAGGGGGGGTTTTAGCAATCAGCCCCAGCATTTT
.	TRBV6-1	TRBJ1-1	.	CASSEAGGLYRNTEAFF	TGTGCCAGCAGTGAAGCCGGGGGACTATACCGAAACACTGAAGCTTTCTTT
.	TRBV4-2	TRBJ2-7	TRBD2	CASSLGTSGTEQYF	TGTGCCAGCAGCCTCGGGACTAGCGGGACCGAGCAGTACTTC
.	TRBV9	TRBJ2-1	TRBD2	CASSAGAAGDYNEQFF	TGTGCCAGCAGCGCTGGAGCAGCGGGAGACTACAATGAGCAGTTCTTC
.	TRBV7-6	TRBJ1-4	.	CASSLAEGRINEKLFF	TGTGCCAGCAGCTTAGCGGAGGGCAGGATTAATGAAAAACTGTTTTTT
.	TRBV6-6	TRBJ2-3	.	CASSYPDFRGDTQYF	TGTGCCAGCAGTTACCCGGATTTCAGGGGTGATACGCAGTATTTT
.	TRBV19	TRBJ2-2	.	CASRLERTGELFF	TGTGCCAGTAGACTCGAGCGCACCGGGGAGCTGTTTTTT
.	TRBV14	TRBJ2-7	.	CASSLGRFSYEQYF	TGTGCCAGCAGCCTGGGCAGGTTCTCCTACGAGCAGTACTTC
.	TRBV27	TRBJ2-7	TRBD1	CASSVRQGPYEQYF	TGTGCCAGCAGTGTCCGACAGGGACCCTACGAGCAGTACTTC
few	TRBV7-9	TRBJ1-3	.	CASRSSGNTIYF	TGTGCCAGCAGGAGCTCTGGAAACACCATATATTTT
.	TRBV19	TRBJ2-1	.	CASSTRDLQDEQFF	TGTGCCAGTAGTACCCGGGACTTACAGGATGAGCAGTTCTTC
.	TRBV10-3	TRBJ1-2	.	CAISPHAKTGNYGYTF	TGTGCCATCAGTCCCCACGCCAAGACAGGAAACTATGGCTACACCTTC
.	TRBV28	TRBJ1-2	.	CASSPTVGRDGYTF	TGTGCCAGCAGTCCCACGGTGGGTAGAGACGGCTACACCTTC
.	TRBV9	TRBJ2-3	TRBD2	CASGRGRSTDTQYF	TGTGCCAGCGGGCGGGGGAGAAGCACAGATACGCAGTATTTT
.	TRBV29-1	TRBJ2-2	TRBD1	CSVDQPRGSNTGELFF	TGCAGCGTTGACCAGCCCAGGGGGAGCAACACCGGGGAGCTGTTTTTT
.	TRBV27	TRBJ1-4	.	CASSPRWGASEKLFF	TGTGCCAGCAGTCCCCGGTGGGGTGCTAGTGAAAAACTGTTTTTT
.	TRBV28	TRBJ2-7	TRBD2	CASSFLIAGVPWEQYF	TGTGCCAGCAGTTTTCTGATAGCGGGAGTCCCTTGGGAGCAGTACTTC
.	TRBV6-6	TRBJ1-5	TRBD1	CASSYSWDSGNQPQHF	TGTGCCAGCAGTTACTCGTGGGACAGTGGCAATCAGCCCCAGCATTTT
.	TRBV9	TRBJ1-1	.	CASSKTRTLVSTEAFF	TGTGCCAGCAGCAAGACGAGGACGTTGGTGAGCACTGAAGCTTTCTTT
.	TRBV28	TRBJ1-3	TRBD1	CASSLQGASGNTIYF	TGTGCCAGCAGTTTACAGGGGGCGTCTGGAAACACCATATATTTT
.	TRBV5-4	TRBJ2-5	.	CASRQGNRQETQYF	TGTGCCAGCAGACAAGGGAACAGACAAGAGACCCAGTACTTC
.	TRBV30	TRBJ2-7	.	CAWSVGPPSEQYF	TGTGCCTGGAGTGTAGGTCCCCCAAGCGAGCAGTACTTC
.	TRBV7-9	TRBJ2-3	.	CASIKGGSTDTQYF	TGTGCCAGCATCAAGGGCGGTAGCACAGATACGCAGTATTTT
once	TRBV11-2	TRBJ1-2	.	CASSLDSSYGYTF	TGTGCCAGCAGCTTAGACTCCTCTTATGGCTACACCTTC
.	TRBV6-1	TRBJ2-3	.	CASSEIDYAPDTQYF	TGTGCCAGCAGTGAGATTGACTATGCTCCAGATACGCAGTATTTT
.	TRBV14	TRBJ2-1	TRBD1	CASSQGGQGSFF	TGTGCCAGCAGCCAAGGGGGACAGGGGTCGTTCTTC
.	TRBV7-2	TRBJ2-3	.	CASSLIPGPDTQYF	TGTGCCAGCAGCTTAATTCCCGGTCCGGATACGCAGTATTTT
.	TRBV29-1	TRBJ2-5	.	CSLAGGAVGETQYF	TGCAGCCTTGCTGGCGGGGCAGTTGGGGAGACCCAGTACTTC
once	TRBV11-2	TRBJ2-7	TRBD2	CASSSTSGRTYEQYF	TGTGCCAGCAGTTCCACTAGCGGGAGGACCTACGAGCAGTACTTC
.	TRBV5-4	TRBJ2-5	.	CASSQTQGGTSLTQYF	TGTGCCAGCAGCCAAACCCAGGGGGGCACCTCTCTGACCCAGTACTTC
.	TRBV19	TRBJ2-2	.	CASSTRETGELFF	TGTGCCAGTAGTACCCGGGAAACCGGGGAGCTGTTTTTT
.	TRBV6-6	TRBJ2-1	TRBD2	CASSRGGSGNEQFF	TGTGCCAGCAGCCGGGGAGGGTCGGGGAATGAGCAGTTCTTC
.	TRBV7-9	TRBJ2-1	.	CASSSAMGYNEQFF	TGTGCCAGCAGCTCGGCGATGGGGTACAATGAGCAGTTCTTC
.	TRBV19	TRBJ1-5	TRBD1	CASSLTPPGQGDQPQHF	TGTGCCAGTAGTTTGACACCCCCGGGACAGGGGGATCAGCCCCAGCATTTT
.	TRBV30	TRBJ1-1	TRBD1	CAWRKPGGTEAFF	TGTGCCTGGAGAAAACCAGGGGGCACTGAAGCTTTCTTT
.	TRBV5-1	TRBJ2-7	.	CASSRDGGASYEQYF	TGCGCCAGCAGCCGGGATGGGGGTGCATCCTACGAGCAGTACTTC
.	TRBV5-4	TRBJ1-3	.	CASRVSPTPGNTIYF	TGTGCCAGCAGGGTGTCGCCCACGCCTGGAAACACCATATATTTT
.	TRBV6-5	TRBJ2-7	.	CASSYSRGGYEQYF	TGTGCCAGCAGTTACTCCAGGGGGGGCTACGAGCAGTACTTC
.	TRBV4-1	TRBJ2-4	TRBD2	CASSQEGGTSGNKNIQYF	TGCGCCAGCAGCCAAGAAGGGGGGACTAGCGGGAACAAAAACATTCAGTACTTC
.	TRBV5-1	TRBJ2-1	.	CASSFFLALNEQFF	TGCGCCAGCAGCTTCTTCCTAGCGCTCAATGAGCAGTTCTTC
.	TRBV4-1	TRBJ2-4	.	CASSQIGQKILAKNIQYF	TGCGCCAGCAGCCAGATCGGACAGAAGATCCTAGCCAAAAACATTCAGTACTTC
.	TRBV5-1	TRBJ2-3	TRBD1	CASSLRGQGTDTQYF	TGCGCCAGCAGCCTCCGGGGACAGGGGACAGATACGCAGTATTTT
.	TRBV18	TRBJ1-1	TRBD1	CASSVRDREAFF	TGTGCCAGCTCGGTCCGGGACAGGGAAGCTTTCTTT
.	TRBV5-1	TRBJ2-2	.	CASSPRTETGELFF	TGCGCCAGCAGCCCACGGACAGAGACCGGGGAGCTGTTTTTT
.	TRBV7-9	TRBJ2-7	.	CASSPPASSYEQYF	TGTGCCAGCAGCCCCCCAGCGAGCTCCTACGAGCAGTACTTC
.	TRBV6-1	TRBJ1-3	.	CASSEQGRGSGNTIYF	TGTGCCAGCAGTGAACAGGGACGGGGCTCTGGAAACACCATATATTTT